The 19 T cell receptor beta chains below all came from one sample that was sequenced in a study of blood T cell repertoires in COVID-19. Data came from immunoSEQ multiplex PCR; TCRdb stores just in-frame clones and leaves some out. The sample yields 250,000 to 350,000 clones, about 90% seen once. The sequencing sample was made of PBMCs or T cells enriched from blood (not recorded which). These receptors originate from a woman in her forties or fifties who had been exposed to COVID-19.

This rearrangement joins TRBV3-1 (or the pseudogene TRBV3-2) to TRBJ2-2, with 10 bases identical to TRBD2. This CDR3 comprises 14 residues. V lost 0 bases, J lost 13 bases, and 5 bases stayed unmatched. The germline V gene has CDR1 LGHDT and CDR2 YNNKEL (reference sequence). The CDR3 DNA is TGTGCCAGCAGCCAAGATCCAGCGGGGGGGCCGCTGTTTTTT. It yields the protein CASSQDPAGGPLFF.

The gene calls are TRBV28 and TRBJ1-6; TRBD1 aligns across 7 bases. CDR1 is MDHEN and CDR2 is SYDVKM in the germline V gene. V shed 5 bases and J 7 bases; nucleotides not matched to a gene: 8. This CDR3 is built from 15 residues. The CDR3 sequence is CASSRIGQENSPLHF. In DNA form, the CDR3 reads TGTGCCAGCAGTAGAATCGGACAGGAGAATTCACCCCTCCACTTT.

J is TRBJ2-7 and V is TRBV4-1; D gene ambiguous. Per germline, CDR1 MGHRA and CDR2 YSYEKL. The CDR3 spans 15 residues. Between the trimmed V and J ends, which lost 1 base and 2 bases, there was a span of 12 bases. The CDR3 DNA reads TGCGCCAGCAGCCAAGGTTACGCAGGCGCCTACGAGCAGTACTTC. Amino acids: CASSQGYAGAYEQYF.

The V call is TRBV6-5, the J call TRBJ1-5; 9 positions match TRBD1. Germline V CDR1 and CDR2: MNHEY, SVGAGI. V lost 5 bases to trimming and J lost 6 bases; unmatched junction nucleotides: 8. CDR3 size: 15 residues. The CDR3 is CASSTSQGAGQPQHF. The CDR3 DNA follows: TGTGCCAGCAGTACATCACAGGGGGCAGGTCAGCCCCAGCATTTT.

The genes are TRBV2 and TRBJ1-2; D unresolved. Trimming pared 6 bases from V and 0 bases from J, leaving 14 bases between. The germline CDR1 and CDR2 sequences are SNHLY and FYNNEI. CDR3 size: 15 residues. This chain's CDR3 is CASSQNKGANYGYTF. In DNA, the CDR3 is TGTGCCAGCAGCCAGAACAAGGGAGCTAACTATGGCTACACCTTC. The variable domain in full, with the rest retrieved from reference TRBV2 and TRBJ1-2, is EPEVTQTPSHQVTQMGQEVILRCVPISNHLYFYWYRQILGQKVEFLVSFYNNEISEKSEIFDDQFSVERPDGSNFTLKIRSTKLEDSAMYFCASSQNKGANYGYTFGSGTRLTVV.

This chain uses TRBV19 with TRBJ1-5; 8 bases align to TRBD1. Germline V lookup: CDR1 LNHDA, CDR2 SQIVND (reference sequence). This CDR3 has 14 amino acids. Unmatched junction bases numbered 3, after V lost 5 bases and J lost 3 bases. CDR3 DNA sequence: TGTGCCAGTAGTCACAGGGGGGACAATCAGCCCCAGCATTTT. It is translated as CASSHRGDNQPQHF.

V and J are TRBV2 and TRBJ1-5; 8 bases are a match to TRBD1. The V and J ends lost 6 bases and 3 bases, in that order; junction bases with no gene match: 4. The CDR3 spans 14 residues. CDR1 and CDR2 (germline): SNHLY, FYNNEI. The CDR3 spells CASRGTGPNQPQHF. The CDR3 bases are TGTGCCAGCAGGGGGACAGGCCCCAATCAGCCCCAGCATTTT. The full variable domain, in which reference TRBV2 and TRBJ1-5 provide the parts outside the CDR3, is EPEVTQTPSHQVTQMGQEVILRCVPISNHLYFYWYRQILGQKVEFLVSFYNNEISEKSEIFDDQFSVERPDGSNFTLKIRSTKLEDSAMYFCASRGTGPNQPQHFGDGTRLSIL.

The chain couples TRBV28 to TRBJ2-3; possibly TRBD2 for D (7 bases). The CDR3 extends over 15 amino acids. Germline CDR1 is MDHEN and CDR2 is SYDVKM. V was trimmed by 7 bases and J by 4 bases, leaving 18 bases between them. CDR3: CASTLGGGDPDTQYF. The CDR3 DNA is TGTGCCAGCACCCTGGGAGGGGGGGACCCAGATACGCAGTATTTT.

The V and J genes are TRBV5-4 and TRBJ2-3, with 8 bases fitting TRBD2. The CDR3 contains 17 residues. CDR1 is SGHNT, CDR2 YYREEE, per germline (reference sequence). The V gene end was trimmed by 2 bases and the J gene end by 3 bases; junction bases not matched to a gene: 11. CDR3 residues: CASSFPGGGHQTDTQYF. The CDR3 DNA is TGTGCCAGCAGCTTTCCCGGCGGGGGGCATCAAACAGATACGCAGTATTTT.

The rearrangement links TRBV11-2 to TRBJ1-3; no definite D call. This CDR3 is 15 amino acids long. V lost 4 bases to trimming and J lost 3 bases, with 13 bases between them. Per the germline V gene, CDR1 is SGHAT and CDR2 is FQNNGV. The CDR3 sequence is CASSSPTGYGNTIYF. CDR3 nucleotides: TGTGCCAGCAGCTCTCCGACGGGATATGGAAACACCATATATTTT.

The genes are TRBV5-5 and TRBJ1-2; no reliable D call. The CDR3 is 15 residues long. CDR1 and CDR2 from the germline V gene are SGHKS and YYEKEE (reference sequence). Deletions cut 4 bases from V and 2 bases from J, with 15 bases between. Written as DNA, the CDR3 is TGTGCCAGCAGCCCCAGGCAGACTAAGAACTATGGCTACACCTTC. Translated, it gives CASSPRQTKNYGYTF.

The J gene is TRBJ1-3, the V gene TRBV3-1 (or the pseudogene TRBV3-2); no reliable D call. CDR3 length equals 16 residues. V gave up 3 bases and J gave up 0 bases, with 12 bases separating them. The germline V gene has CDR1 LGHDT and CDR2 YNNKEL (reference sequence). The CDR3 loop reads CASSQMGRVSGNTIYF. The CDR3 DNA reads as TGTGCCAGCAGCCAGATGGGCAGAGTCTCTGGAAACACCATATATTTT.

The chain couples TRBV4-2 to TRBJ1-3; D unclear. V lost 0 bases and J 2 bases, leaving 14 bases between the germline ends. This CDR3 has 17 amino acids. Germline values: CDR1 LGHNA, CDR2 YNFKEQ. The CDR3 nucleotides read TGTGCCAGCAGCCAAGAGGTGAGCCCCTTTGCTGGAAACACCATATATTTT. Encoded protein: CASSQEVSPFAGNTIYF.

The V gene is TRBV19, the J gene TRBJ2-7, with no clear D. V dropped 3 bases and J dropped 4 bases, with 13 bases sitting between them. The CDR3 is made up of 14 amino acids. Per the germline V gene, CDR1 is LNHDA and CDR2 is SQIVND (reference sequence). CDR3 sequence: CASSISLGRYEQYF. CDR3 in DNA: TGTGCCAGTAGTATTAGCTTGGGTCGGTACGAGCAGTACTTC.

This sequence joins TRBV5-6 and TRBJ2-7, with D perhaps TRBD2 (5 bases). Deletions cut 0 bases from V and 5 bases from J, with 9 bases between. This CDR3 is 13 amino acids long. Germline CDR1 reads SGHDT; CDR2 reads YYEEEE. The CDR3 DNA is TGTGCCAGCAGCTTGGCTGGGAGCAACGAGCAGTACTTC. Amino acid sequence: CASSLAGSNEQYF.

The chain couples TRBV3-1 (or the pseudogene TRBV3-2) to TRBJ2-2; possible D gene TRBD2, 6 bases. Germline values: CDR1 LGHDT, CDR2 YNNKEL (reference sequence). V lost 4 bases, J lost 3 bases, and 18 bases lay in between. The CDR3 is 17 amino acids. The CDR3 nucleotides are TGTGCCAGCAGCCCAAGCGCTTGGGACTCCTACACCGGGGAGCTGTTTTTT. This codes for CASSPSAWDSYTGELFF.

This clone was seen once. The chain joins TRBV6-5 to TRBJ2-1; no definite D call. V lost 7 bases, J lost 8 bases, and 15 bases lay in between. Looked up from germline, CDR1 is MNHEY and CDR2 is SVGAGI. This CDR3 spans 13 amino acids. The CDR3 loop reads CASTVRPRDEQFF. CDR3 coding DNA: TGTGCCAGCACTGTCAGACCTCGGGATGAGCAGTTCTTC.

This chain connects TRBV9 to TRBJ1-4; D not certain. Deletions cut 4 bases from V and 0 bases from J, with 13 bases between. Germline CDR1 reads SGDLS; CDR2 reads YYNGEE. This CDR3 spans 16 amino acids. CDR3 nucleotides: TGTGCCAGCAGCCCCCATCGGACTACAACTAATGAAAAACTGTTTTTT. As protein: CASSPHRTTTNEKLFF.

This chain links TRBV30 with TRBJ1-3; no firm D call. Trimming cost V 0 bases and J 1 base, with 7 bases left between them. The CDR3 runs 14 residues. Germline values: CDR1 GTSNPN, CDR2 SVGIG (reference sequence). DNA of the CDR3: TGTGCCTGGAGTGTACCAGTGTCTGGAAACACCATATATTTT. It is translated as CAWSVPVSGNTIYF.